This T cell receptor beta chain was sequenced during a study of T cells in Graves' hyperthyroidism and ophthalmopathy. Amplification targeted TCR beta CDR3 regions from RNA transcripts. RT-PCR in the first round (using the HTBI primer set) targeted the TCR CDR3. TCRdb re-analysed the multiplex PCR reads in MiXCR, keeping a single row per CDR3 protein. Among about 560,000 distinct CDR3 sequences listed, over 15% were seen once. The germline V and J ends were trimmed by 6 bases and 4 bases, with 9 bases remaining between them. The CDR3 is 12 amino acids. The chain joins TRBV12-3 or TRBV12-4 to TRBJ1-2; D possibly corresponds to TRBD1 (5 bases). This TCR came from a woman under 30 with Graves' hyperthyroidism. The sequenced sample consisted of blood. The CDR3, as DNA: TGTGCCAGCAGACTCGACAGCTATGGCTACACCTTC. Residues: CASRLDSYGYTF.